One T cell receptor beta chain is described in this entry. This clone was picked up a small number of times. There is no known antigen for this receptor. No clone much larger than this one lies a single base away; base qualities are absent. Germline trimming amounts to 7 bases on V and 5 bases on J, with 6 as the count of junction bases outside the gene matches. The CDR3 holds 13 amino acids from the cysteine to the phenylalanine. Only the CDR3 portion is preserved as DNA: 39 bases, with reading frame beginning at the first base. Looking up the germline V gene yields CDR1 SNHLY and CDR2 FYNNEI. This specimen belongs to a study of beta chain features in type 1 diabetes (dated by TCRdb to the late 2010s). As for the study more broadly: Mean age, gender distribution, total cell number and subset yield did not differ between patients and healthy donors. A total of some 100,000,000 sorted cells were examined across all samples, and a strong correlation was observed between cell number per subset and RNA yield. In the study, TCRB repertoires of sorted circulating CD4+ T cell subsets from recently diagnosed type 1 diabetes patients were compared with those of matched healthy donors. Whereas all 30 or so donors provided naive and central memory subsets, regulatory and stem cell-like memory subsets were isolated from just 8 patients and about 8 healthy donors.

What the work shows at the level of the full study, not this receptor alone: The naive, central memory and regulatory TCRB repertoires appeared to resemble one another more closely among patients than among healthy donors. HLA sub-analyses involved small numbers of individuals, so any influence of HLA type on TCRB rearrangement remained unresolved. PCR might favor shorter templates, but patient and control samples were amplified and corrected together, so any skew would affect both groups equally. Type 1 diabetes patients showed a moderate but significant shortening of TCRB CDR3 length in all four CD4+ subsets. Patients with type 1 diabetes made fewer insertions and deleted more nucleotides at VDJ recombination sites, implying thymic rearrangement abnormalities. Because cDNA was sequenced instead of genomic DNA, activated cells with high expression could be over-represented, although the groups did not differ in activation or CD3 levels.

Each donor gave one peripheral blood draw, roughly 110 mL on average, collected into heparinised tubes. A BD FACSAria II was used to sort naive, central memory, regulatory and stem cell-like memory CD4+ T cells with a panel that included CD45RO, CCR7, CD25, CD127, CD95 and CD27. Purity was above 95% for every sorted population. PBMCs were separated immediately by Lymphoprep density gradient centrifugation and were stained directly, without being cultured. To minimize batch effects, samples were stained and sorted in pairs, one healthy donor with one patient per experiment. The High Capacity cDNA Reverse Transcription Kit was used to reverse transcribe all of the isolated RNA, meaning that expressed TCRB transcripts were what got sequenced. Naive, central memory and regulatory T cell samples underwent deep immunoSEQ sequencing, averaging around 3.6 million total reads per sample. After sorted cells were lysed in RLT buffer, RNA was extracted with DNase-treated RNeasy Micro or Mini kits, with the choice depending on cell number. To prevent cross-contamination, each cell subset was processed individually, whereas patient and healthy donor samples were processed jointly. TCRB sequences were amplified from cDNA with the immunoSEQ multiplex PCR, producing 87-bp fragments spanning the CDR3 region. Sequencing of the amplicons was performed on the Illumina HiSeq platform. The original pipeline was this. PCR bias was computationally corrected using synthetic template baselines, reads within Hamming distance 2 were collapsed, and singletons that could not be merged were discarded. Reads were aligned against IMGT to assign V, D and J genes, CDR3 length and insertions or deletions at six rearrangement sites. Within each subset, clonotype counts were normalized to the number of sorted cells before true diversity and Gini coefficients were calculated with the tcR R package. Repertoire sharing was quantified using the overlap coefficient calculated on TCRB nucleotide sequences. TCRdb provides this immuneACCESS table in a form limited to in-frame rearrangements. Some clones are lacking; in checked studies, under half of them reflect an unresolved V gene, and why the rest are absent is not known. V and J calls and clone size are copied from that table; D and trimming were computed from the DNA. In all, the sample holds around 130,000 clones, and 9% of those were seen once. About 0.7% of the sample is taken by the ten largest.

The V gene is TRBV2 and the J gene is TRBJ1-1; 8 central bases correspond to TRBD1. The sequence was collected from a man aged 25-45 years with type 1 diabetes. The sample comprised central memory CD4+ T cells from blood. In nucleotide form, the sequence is TGTGCCAGCAATGAGGACAGGGTTACTGAAGCTTTCTTT. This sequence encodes CASNEDRVTEAFF.